This paragraph reports one TCR beta chain. Trimming cost V 4 bases and J 0 bases; bases outside gene matches: 13. The germline CDR1 and CDR2 sequences are SGHKS and YYEKEE (reference sequence). This CDR3 region has 18 residues. This entry is derived from a study of blood T cell repertoires in COVID-19. Study summary: The United States, Italy and Spain were the sources of the acute and convalescent COVID-19 samples.

Only in-frame clones appear in the TCRdb table, and some are missing; sequencing was by immunoSEQ multiplex PCR. The table includes 25,000 to 30,000 clones, roughly 87% detected once. Sequenced input: peripheral blood. This TCR derives from a human donor in a cohort sampled during active COVID-19. The donor label of this sample is uncertain. The gene calls are TRBV5-5 and TRBJ2-1; 7 nucleotides line up with TRBD2. This CDR3 reads CASSSFGEGGSSYNEQFF. The DNA of the CDR3 is TGTGCCAGCAGCAGCTTTGGGGAGGGCGGGAGCTCCTACAATGAGCAGTTCTTC.